This TCR beta chain was identified in a study of CD8 T cells in ankylosing spondylitis. Study-level points and caveats: Disease-linked clones were reportedly significantly enriched in matched ankylosing spondylitis synovial fluid.

The V segment lost 4 bases and the J segment 5 bases; nucleotides outside the gene matches: 11. The CDR3 length is 16 residues. Germline V gives CDR1 LGHNA, CDR2 YNFKEQ. This clonotype was recorded many times. The antigen remains unidentified. It was by quantitative 5'-RACE with molecular barcodes that TCR beta libraries were made. TCRdb analysed the 5' RACE reads with MiXCR anew, one entry per CDR3 protein. The data contain 380,000 or so distinct CDR3 sequences, approximately 20% of them seen just once; the ten biggest clones take up over 10%. The rearrangement joins TRBV4-2 to TRBJ2-7, with TRBD2 matching 10 bases. Specimen: blood, either unsorted or a sorted T cell fraction (not recorded which). This clonotype originated in a male donor with ankylosing spondylitis or in good health (not recorded which). The CDR3 protein is CASSPQRGGPLDEQYF. CDR3 DNA sequence: TGTGCCAGCAGCCCCCAGCGGGGGGGCCCGTTGGACGAGCAGTACTTC.